The following is a T cell receptor beta chain sequence with its context. Its antigen remains unidentified. The data derive from a study of T-cell reconstitution after alpha-beta-depleted transplantation in children. The CDR3 sequence is 17 residues long. Germline V CDR1 and CDR2: LGHNA, YNFKEQ. Losses at the gene ends were 2 bases for V and 8 bases for J; bases not matched to a gene: 13. Unique molecular identifiers were built into the TCRbeta library. TCRdb analysed the PCR reads with MiXCR anew, one entry per CDR3 protein. This sample has about 150,000 distinct CDR3 sequences; 8% to 10% occur once, and the top ten carry around 18%. Overall study results and limits: Once a year had passed after transplant, T-cell counts and diversity came mostly from newly produced T cells.

Sample: PBMCs, mostly from graft donor cells, taken 180 days after TCRalphabeta/CD19-depleted stem cell transplant. The chain has TRBV4-2 and TRBJ2-1, with TRBD2 matching 9 bases. This sequence originates from a female patient aged 2-9 years who had a stem cell transplant for congenital amegakaryocytic thrombocytopenia, so the T cells may come from the graft donor. The CDR3 region is CASSQTPGLAPEDEQFF. The DNA for the CDR3 is TGTGCCAGCAGCCAAACCCCGGGACTAGCCCCCGAGGATGAGCAGTTCTTC.